This T cell receptor beta chain was recorded in a study of blood T cell repertoires in COVID-19. Sequencing used immunoSEQ multiplex PCR; TCRdb keeps in-frame clones, though not all of them. The profile shows some 190,000 clones, roughly three quarters of them singletons. This clone appeared a few times. This CDR3 is built from 12 residues. CDR1 and CDR2 (germline): SGHAT, FQNNGV. Between the trimmed V and J ends, which lost 0 bases and 6 bases, there was a span of 5 bases. Source material: PBMCs or T cells enriched from blood (not recorded which). The chain couples TRBV11-2 to TRBJ1-1; unclear D gene. The sequence was collected from a woman between 45 and 65 years old with acute COVID-19. The CDR3 nucleotides are TGTGCCAGCAGCTTAGAGCGGTCTGAAGCTTTCTTT. Its translation: CASSLERSEAFF.